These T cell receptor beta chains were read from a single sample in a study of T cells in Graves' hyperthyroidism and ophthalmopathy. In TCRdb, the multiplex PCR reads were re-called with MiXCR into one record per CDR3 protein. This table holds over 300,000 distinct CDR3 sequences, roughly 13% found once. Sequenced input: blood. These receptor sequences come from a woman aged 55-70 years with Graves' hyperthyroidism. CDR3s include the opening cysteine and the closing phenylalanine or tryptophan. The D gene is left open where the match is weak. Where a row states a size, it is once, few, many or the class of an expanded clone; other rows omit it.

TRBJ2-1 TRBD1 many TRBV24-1 TGTGCCACCAGTGAAGTGGACAGGGACGACAATGAGCAGTTCTTC CATSEVDRDDNEQFF
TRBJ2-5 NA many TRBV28 TGTGCCAGCACCCTAACCCAGGGCTTTCACGCCGCCCAGTACTTC CASTLTQGFHAAQYF
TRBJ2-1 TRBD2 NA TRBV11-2 TGTGCCAGCAGCTTAGACGCGGGAGAGGAGCAGTTCTTC CASSLDAGEEQFF
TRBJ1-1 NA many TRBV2 TGTGCCAGCACCGGACAGTTAGACACTGAAGCTTTCTTT CASTGQLDTEAFF
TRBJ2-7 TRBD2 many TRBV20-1 TGCAGTGCTAGAGAGGGGACTAGCGGTTACTACGAGCAGTACTTC CSAREGTSGYYEQYF
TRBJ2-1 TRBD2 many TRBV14 TGTGCCAGCAGCTCTGGACTAGGGTGGGGCAATGAGCAGTTCTTC CASSSGLGWGNEQFF
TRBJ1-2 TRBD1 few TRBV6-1 TGTGCCAGCAGTCCTAGGACAGGCGTGAACCATGGCTACACCTTC CASSPRTGVNHGYTF
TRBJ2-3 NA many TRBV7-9 TGTGCCAGCAGCTTAGATCCGAACACAGATACGCAGTATTTT CASSLDPNTDTQYF
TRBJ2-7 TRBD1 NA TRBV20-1 TGCAGTGCAGCCGGGACAGGGGGCAAGCTGAACGAGCAGTACTTC CSAAGTGGKLNEQYF
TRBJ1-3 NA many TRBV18 TGTGCCAGCTCACCCGGGACCGCTAACTCTGGAAACACCATATATTTT CASSPGTANSGNTIYF
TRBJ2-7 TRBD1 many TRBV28 TGTGCCAGCAGTTTGGACAGGGGGCGTCTCGAGCAGTACTTC CASSLDRGRLEQYF
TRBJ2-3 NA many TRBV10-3 TGTGCCATCAGTGAGTCGCTCCTAGACCCTAGCACAGATACGCAGTATTTT CAISESLLDPSTDTQYF
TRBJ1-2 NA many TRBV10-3 TGTGCCATCAGTGAATGGGAGAACTATGGCTACACCTTC CAISEWENYGYTF
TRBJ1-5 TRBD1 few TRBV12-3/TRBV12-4 TGTGCCACCGGAGACTGGACAGGGGGGAATCACCCCCAGCATTTT CATGDWTGGNHPQHF
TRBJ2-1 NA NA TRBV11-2 TGTGCCAGCAGCTTAGGCCGGGCGTATCTTCGTCGGGAGCAGTTCTTC CASSLGRAYLRREQFF
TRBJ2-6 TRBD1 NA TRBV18 TGTGCCAGCTCAACGTTCGACAGGGCGGCTGGGGCCAACGTCCTGACTTTC CASSTFDRAAGANVLTF
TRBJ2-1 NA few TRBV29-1 TGCAGCGTCTTCAGGGGGGACACAGGCAATGAGCAGTTCTTC CSVFRGDTGNEQFF
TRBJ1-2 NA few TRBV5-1 TGCGCCAGCAGCTTGGAGGGCGGACGCGGCTACACCTTC CASSLEGGRGYTF
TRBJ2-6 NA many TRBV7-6 TGTGCCAGCAGCTTAGATACGCACTCTGGGGCCAACGTCCTGACTTTC CASSLDTHSGANVLTF
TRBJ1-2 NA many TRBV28 TGTGCCAGCCTTGCCCCAGGGACGAACTATGGCTACACCTTC CASLAPGTNYGYTF
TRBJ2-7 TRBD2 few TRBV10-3 TGTGCCACGGGAGGGGGAAACTACGAGCAGTACTTC CATGGGNYEQYF
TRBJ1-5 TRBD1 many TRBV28 TGTGCCAGCAGTCCGGGACAGGGAGGCCCTGGATGGGATTCGCGCCAGCCCCAGCATTTT CASSPGQGGPGWDSRQPQHF
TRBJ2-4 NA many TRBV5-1 TGCGCCAGCAGGCCACTTCTAGCCAAAAACATTCAGTACTTC CASRPLLAKNIQYF
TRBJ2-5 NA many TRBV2 TGTGCCAGCAGAGAGGGGTGGGAGACCCAGTACTTC CASREGWETQYF
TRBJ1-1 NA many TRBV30 TGTGCCTGGAGCTCACAGTTGAACACTGAAGCTTTCTTT CAWSSQLNTEAFF
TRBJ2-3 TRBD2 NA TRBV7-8 TGTGCCAGCAGCCGAGGACTAGCGGGACCAGATACGCAGTATTTT CASSRGLAGPDTQYF
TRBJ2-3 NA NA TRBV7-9 TGTGCCAGCAGCTCCAACAGGGTTCCAGATACGCAGTATTTT CASSSNRVPDTQYF
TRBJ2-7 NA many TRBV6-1 TGTGCCAGCAGGGGACCAAACTACGAGCAGTACTTC CASRGPNYEQYF
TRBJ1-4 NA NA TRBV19 TGTGCCAGTAGTAGGACAGACCTCGAAAAACTGTTTTTT CASSRTDLEKLFF
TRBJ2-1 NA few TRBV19 TGTGCCAGTAGTATGGGTGTTTTAAATGAGCAGTTCTTC CASSMGVLNEQFF